This T cell receptor (beta chain) emerged from a study of response to subunit inactivated influenza vaccine. TCRdb passed the RT-PCR reads through MiXCR, listing each CDR3 protein once. The sample holds around 570,000 distinct CDR3 sequences, approximately 7.1% seen once. This clonotype was recorded a few times. CDR1 and CDR2 from the germline V gene are MNHEY and SVGAGI. With V trimmed by 4 bases and J by 9 bases, 7 bases remained unmatched. The CDR3 has 14 residues. This receptor was taken from a man between 50 and 69 years old who received an inactivated influenza vaccine. The specimen comprised PBMCs from blood, sampled less than 30 months after vaccination. This chain joins TRBV6-5 and TRBJ2-1; 9 nucleotides agree with TRBD1. The CDR3, as DNA: TGTGCCAGCAGTTTGTACAGGGGGCGGGGTGAGCAGTTCTTC. Its translation is CASSLYRGRGEQFF.